This TCR beta chain derives from a study of cytomegalovirus exposure and HLA in healthy donors. As concerns this clone: Its specificity is unknown.

Trimming pared 0 bases from V and 7 bases from J, leaving 9 bases between. The CDR3 runs to 13 residues. CDR1 and CDR2 (germline): MGHRA, YSYEKL. The data were produced by immunoSEQ multiplex PCR, yet TCRdb's version contains in-frame clones alone and is incomplete. This table has roughly 140,000 clones, more than 75% appearing once. The study's findings and limits: Investigators reported 164 TCR beta chains as tied to cytomegalovirus. Reports indicated that the classifier achieved high specificity and sensitivity in diagnosing cytomegalovirus status.

The sequence was obtained from a man between 18 and 35 years old in good health and CMV-seropositive. Specimen: PBMCs. The chain recombines TRBV4-1 with TRBJ2-5, with D unclear. CDR3 sequence reads: CASSQDKEWTQYF. The CDR3 DNA follows: TGCGCCAGCAGCCAAGACAAAGAGTGGACCCAGTACTTC.